This T cell receptor beta chain was recovered during a study of cytomegalovirus exposure and HLA in healthy donors. PCR involved 60 Vbeta and 13 Jbeta primers. Assay: immunoSEQ multiplex PCR; the TCRdb copy retains only in-frame clones and omits some. The data contain about 190,000 clones, 79% of them singletons. Study results and caveats: HLA alleles were associated with 15,000 to 20,000 TCR beta sequences in a later analysis at 0.05 false discovery rate. Later work found most CMV-associated TCR beta chains apparently HLA-restricted. Analysis was performed later, and it showed HLA-associated TCR beta chains to be more clonally expanded than equally common others. The analysis excluded some indistinguishable V segments, including TRBV6-2 and TRBV6-3.

The CDR3 is 14 amino acids. Trimming cost V 4 bases and J 9 bases; bases outside gene matches: 11. Germline assignment: CDR1 SGHDN and CDR2 FVKESK. Worth noting for this clone: Its specificity is unknown.

The gene calls are TRBV14 and TRBJ2-7; TRBD1 agrees at 8 bases. What was sequenced was PBMCs. This sequence was found in a woman aged 18-29 years in good health and CMV-seronegative. Here the CDR3 DNA reads TGTGCCAGCAGCCTTGGACAGGGACGGTGGGTGCAGTACTTC. It encodes CASSLGQGRWVQYF.